These T cell receptor beta chains were read from a single sample in a study of shared clonotypes between healthy human individuals. Here immunoSEQ multiplex PCR was the method, and the copy in TCRdb shows in-frame clones only, minus some. The repertoire has around 500,000 clones, about three quarters of them found once; the top ten carry 10% to 15%. Sequencing used PBMCs. These receptors were taken from a woman between 35 and 50 years old in good health. Some clones in this sample may be carry-over from other donors' samples. CDR3s leave out the opening cysteine and the closing phenylalanine or tryptophan. Each record gives: V gene, CDR3 protein.

TRBV2,ASSELGVRYGYT
TRBV5-4,ASSRTSGRAGQSYEQY
TRBV10-3,AISDWDFTVYEQY
TRBV9,ASSVTGAGNTIY
TRBV7-8,ASSWDSYEQY
TRBV4-1,ASSQGTSGTFEQY
TRBV5-1,ASSLDRGNYGYT
TRBV4-1,ASSQGWARERAETQY
TRBV9,ASSVGGSYNEQF
TRBV9,ASGSATGLAPSTDTQY
TRBV6-1,ASRETDSGTNQY
TRBV5-1,ASSNGRGAYEQY
TRBV10-3,AITRESTDTQY
TRBV7-8,ASFFLSGAMETQY
TRBV5-1,ASSSRTGDSGANVLT
TRBV19,ASSKRLAGTDTQY
TRBV4-2,ASSQGGPGTTHETQY
TRBV7-3,ASSLRLAGDNEQF
TRBV7-3,ASSLCRGSGDIIDTQY
TRBV11-3,ASSLWGESPFGNTIY
TRBV11-3,ASSTTSSYNEQF
TRBV4-1,ASSQVRVSWGGEQY
TRBV14,ASSQYRVVTGYT
TRBV5-1,ASSSTPGTTNVDTIY
TRBV11-2,ASRPLVNTEAF
TRBV4-1,ASSHGQGTGTDTQY
TRBV2,ASSEAVRGKGAYT
TRBV5-1,ASSLVAEGNTIY
TRBV10-3,AIRGTGEEQY
TRBV28,ASSQRGFQETQY
TRBV27,ASSRARTGRQETQY
TRBV5-1,ASSFYSEPQETQY
TRBV30,AWGTGANYGYT
TRBV19,ASSLQGLGYEQY
TRBV7-2,ASSHGTSANTQY
TRBV11-2,ASSSNLRFNEQF
TRBV6-5,ASSPGGYEQY
TRBV18,ASSPPQGATSYGYT
TRBV23-1,ASSQEQEETQY
TRBV2,ASGRLARNEQF
TRBV7-6,ASSLSYGNTIY
TRBV5-4,ASSLSPSGMNTEAF
TRBV5-6,ASSLAGRSYEQY
TRBV7-6,ASSLDPSRGYT
TRBV9,ASSVEGQGTNTEAF
TRBV4-1,ASSNPGLDKYEQY
TRBV14,ASSQGRGTEAF